This T cell receptor beta chain came from a study of personalized T cell therapy for brain tumors (dated by TCRdb to about 2021). A note on the overall study: Identification of tumor-restricted peptides relied on a proteogenomic approach that merged mass spectrometry-based proteomic data with sequencing of the tumor's DNA/RNA.

Counted from cysteine to phenylalanine, this CDR3 has 13 amino acids. The retained sequence is limited to the CDR3, 39 bases, with the frame set at the first base. Ends trimmed: V by 6 bases, J by 11 bases; bases unmatched to a gene: 16. According to the germline V gene, CDR1 reads SQVTM and CDR2 reads ANQGSEA. With regard to this clone: It lacks a known antigen. No clone much larger than this one lies a single base away; base qualities are absent.

Ficoll density gradient centrifugation was used to isolate PBMCs, and the adherent monocytes were then differentiated into dendritic cells using IL-4 and GM-CSF. Peptide-loaded DCs were irradiated and co-cultured with non-adherent cells at a 1:10 ratio, and on day 7 the proliferating cells were restimulated with fresh peptide-loaded DCs. IL-6, IL-7, IL-12 and IL-15 were used as culture cytokines for the first stimulation, IL-7 plus IL-2 for the second, and IL-2 alone for the third. Expanded cells used for TCR sequencing were cryopreserved. RNA was extracted from the peptide-stimulated T cells with an RNeasy Mini Kit as input for TCR beta CDR3 sequencing. The immunoSEQ platform was used at survey-level resolution to carry out TCR Vbeta CDR3 sequencing. The authors' analysis ran thus. The sequence results were analyzed and compiled using immunoSEQ ANALYZER v3.0. TCRdb took this table from immuneACCESS and kept in-frame rearrangements with V and J called. Such tables lack part of the clones; where checked against another copy, unresolved V genes explain under half of the gap, and the rest is unexplained. V and J calls and clone size are those listed in that table; D and trimming were worked out from the DNA. This sample lists roughly 2,000 clones; less than 25% were detected once. About 45% of the sample comes from the top ten.

The chain uses TRBV29-1 and TRBJ2-7; a stretch of 7 junction bases matches TRBD2. The sequenced sample was a T cell product expanded with peptides in culture. The origin of this receptor is a human donor with medulloblastoma. At the DNA level, the sequence is TGCAGCGTCCATGGGGGGGTCTCCTACGTGGAGTACTTC. This encodes CSVHGGVSYVEYF.